This T cell receptor (beta chain) was recorded in a study of T-cell reconstitution after alpha-beta-depleted transplantation in children. The TCRbeta library was prepared with unique molecular identifiers. MiXCR, run by TCRdb on the PCR reads, gives a single entry per CDR3 protein. The sample carries over 85,000 distinct CDR3 sequences, 10% to 13% recorded once. This clonotype was picked up many times. The V gene lost 3 bases and the J gene lost 1 base, with 12 bases spanning the gap. Germline V gene data show CDR1 as LGHNA and CDR2 as YNFKEQ. The CDR3 is made up of 15 amino acids. The input for sequencing was PBMCs from the stem cell graft donor, taken from the stem cell graft. The J gene is TRBJ2-5, the V gene TRBV4-2; maybe TRBD2 (5 bases). This clonotype was obtained from a human donor who donated a stem cell graft to a child with acute lymphoblastic leukemia. The CDR3 sequence: CASSHEGGFQETQYF. Written as DNA, the CDR3 is TGTGCCAGCAGCCATGAGGGCGGGTTCCAAGAGACCCAGTACTTC.